A single TCR beta chain is shown here with its context. This entry is derived from a study of blood T cell repertoires in COVID-19. This CDR3 region has 15 residues. Trimming stripped 1 base from V and 4 bases from J, with 13 bases between. The V gene's germline CDR1 is LGHNA and CDR2 YSLEER. As handled by the study authors: Estimates of nucleated cell counts were drawn from the amplification of reference gene primers. The protocol was immunoSEQ multiplex PCR, while the TCRdb copy is restricted to in-frame clones and leaves out a portion. The V and J calls and the clone size are those of that table, but D and trimming were determined from the DNA. The top ten clones hold under 2.5% of a sample with 200,000 to 300,000 clones, around 88% of them seen once. Cohort placement rested on clinical history that participants reported themselves.

Source material: PBMCs or T cells enriched from blood (not recorded which). This receptor was identified in a woman between 35 and 50 years old with acute COVID-19. The J gene is TRBJ1-1, the V gene TRBV4-3, with D unclear. DNA of the CDR3: TGCGCCAGCAGCCAAGTTTTCGGTGGTAGCACTGAAGCTTTCTTT. Its translation is CASSQVFGGSTEAFF.